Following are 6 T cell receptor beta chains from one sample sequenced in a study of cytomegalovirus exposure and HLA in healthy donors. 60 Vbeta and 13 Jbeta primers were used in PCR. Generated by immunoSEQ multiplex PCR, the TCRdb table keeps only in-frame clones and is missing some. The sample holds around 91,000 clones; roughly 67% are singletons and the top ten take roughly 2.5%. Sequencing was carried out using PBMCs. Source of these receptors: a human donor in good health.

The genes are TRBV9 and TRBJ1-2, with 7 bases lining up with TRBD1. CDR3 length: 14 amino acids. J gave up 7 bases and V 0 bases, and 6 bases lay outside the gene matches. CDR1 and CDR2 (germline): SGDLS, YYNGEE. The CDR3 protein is CASSVGGGVSGYTF. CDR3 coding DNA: TGTGCCAGCAGCGTAGGAGGGGGCGTCAGTGGCTACACCTTC.

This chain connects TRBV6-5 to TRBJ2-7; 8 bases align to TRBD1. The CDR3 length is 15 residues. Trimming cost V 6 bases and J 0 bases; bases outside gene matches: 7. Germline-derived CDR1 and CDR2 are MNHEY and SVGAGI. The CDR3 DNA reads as TGTGCCAGCAGACAGACAGGGGAGAGCTCCTACGAGCAGTACTTC. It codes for CASRQTGESSYEQYF.

The CDR3 DNA reads as TGTGCCAGCAGCCGTCCCGGGACTAGCGGGGGGTTCGTGTATACGCAGTATTTT. Amino acid sequence: CASSRPGTSGGFVYTQYF. The chain joins TRBV5-6 to TRBJ2-3; 15 positions match TRBD2. The CDR3 is 18 amino acids. V trimming: 4 bases; J trimming: 7 bases; junction bases outside the gene matches: 13. Germline V CDR1 and CDR2: SGHDT, YYEEEE.

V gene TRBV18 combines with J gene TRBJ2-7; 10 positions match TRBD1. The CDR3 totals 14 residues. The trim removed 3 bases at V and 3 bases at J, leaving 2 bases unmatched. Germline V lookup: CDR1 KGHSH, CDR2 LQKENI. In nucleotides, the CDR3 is TGTGCCAGCTCACCCGGGACAGGGGACTACGAGCAGTACTTC. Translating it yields CASSPGTGDYEQYF.

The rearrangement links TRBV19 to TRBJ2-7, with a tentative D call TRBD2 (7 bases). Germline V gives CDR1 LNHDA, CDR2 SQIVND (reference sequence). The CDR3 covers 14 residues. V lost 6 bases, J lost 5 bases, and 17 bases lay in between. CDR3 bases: TGTGCCAGTAGCCCCGCGGGGGCTAGGGACGAGCAGTACTTC. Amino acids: CASSPAGARDEQYF.

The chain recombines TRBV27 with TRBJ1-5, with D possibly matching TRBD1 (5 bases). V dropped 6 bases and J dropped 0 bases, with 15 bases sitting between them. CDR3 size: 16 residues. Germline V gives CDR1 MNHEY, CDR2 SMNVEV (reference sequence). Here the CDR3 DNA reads TGTGCCAGCAGGGCCCAGGGCTCCTATAGCAATCAGCCCCAGCATTTT. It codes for CASRAQGSYSNQPQHF.